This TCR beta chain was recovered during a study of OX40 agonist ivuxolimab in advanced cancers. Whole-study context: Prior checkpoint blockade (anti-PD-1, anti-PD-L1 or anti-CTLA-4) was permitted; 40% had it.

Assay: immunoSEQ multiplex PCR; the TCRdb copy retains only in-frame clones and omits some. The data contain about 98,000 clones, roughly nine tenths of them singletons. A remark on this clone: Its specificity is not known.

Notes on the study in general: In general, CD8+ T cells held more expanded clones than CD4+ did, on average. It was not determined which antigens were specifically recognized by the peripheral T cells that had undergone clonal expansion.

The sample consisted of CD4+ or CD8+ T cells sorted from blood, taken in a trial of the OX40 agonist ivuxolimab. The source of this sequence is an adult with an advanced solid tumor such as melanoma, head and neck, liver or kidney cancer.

The CDR3 protein is CASSLIGGDQPQHF. CDR3 sequence (DNA): TGCGCCAGCAGCTTAATAGGGGGCGATCAGCCCCAGCATTTT. The chain employs TRBV5-1 and TRBJ1-5, with 7 bases aligning to TRBD1. This CDR3 spans 14 amino acids. Germline V gene lookup returns CDR1 SGHRS and CDR2 YFSETQ. The V segment lost 2 bases and the J segment 5 bases; nucleotides outside the gene matches: 4.